Given below is one T cell receptor beta chain in context. No cognate antigen has been identified for it. No much larger clone exists at a distance of one base, and base qualities are not known. TCRbeta CDR3 regions were amplified from genomic DNA by means of the immunoSEQ Assay, a bias-controlled multiplex PCR. The authors processed their data as follows. The number of nucleated cells in each sample was estimated by amplification of reference gene primers within the assay. To quantify the absolute abundance of each unique TCRbeta CDR3 rearrangement, sequence reads were collapsed and filtered. Productive Simpson clonality was computed per sample as the square root of Simpson's diversity index over productive rearrangements. The immuneACCESS repertoire file appears here via TCRdb, limited to in-frame rearrangements. These files lack a portion of the clones; in checked studies, under half of the deficit traces to unresolved V genes, and the cause of the others is not known. V, J and clone size reflect that table, while D and trimming were determined from the DNA. This sample has roughly 97,000 clones in its table, and about 80% of those were observed once. The ten most abundant clones make up 10% of the sample.

The collaborating institutions used their own protocols to collect whole blood in K2EDTA tubes. For TCRbeta analysis, collaborator samples were shipped as frozen whole blood, as isolated PBMCs, or as DNA extracted from either sample type. This sample is part of a study of blood T cell repertoires in COVID-19 (TCRdb year 2020). About the full investigation: Samples covering the acute and convalescent phases of COVID-19 were provided by collaborators in the United States, Italy and Spain. The prospective study material was composed of cDNA or gDNA derived from T cells, B-cell-depleted T cells, or PBMCs. The dataset comprised deeply sampled blood TCRbeta repertoires from subjects exposed to, actively infected with, or recovered from COVID-19. A freely available public database, intended as a resource for researchers studying the immune response to SARS-CoV-2, is where the repertoires were released. The samples were drawn from the first 160 participants of the ongoing ImmuneRACE study and from under 1,500 subjects provided by 6 global collaborators. The sample metadata nearly always contained a de-identified subject ID, COVID-19 status, age in years and sex. Where HLA class I and class II types were available, the types were taken from metadata supplied by the sample provider, not from assay-based typing. On the study overall, not on this receptor specifically: The amount of clinical and demographic metadata varied by source and participant and was provided uncurated.

CDR1 and CDR2, per the germline V gene, are SGDLS and YYNGEE. Measured from the cysteine to the phenylalanine, the CDR3 is 17 residues long. Kept here is only the CDR3 DNA, which spans 51 bases and is read in frame from base 1. Here V drops 0 bases and J drops 0 bases, and the junction holds 7 bases not matched to any gene. The chain links TRBV9 with TRBJ2-3, with 7 bases aligning to TRBD2. Sequencing input: peripheral blood. The TCR sequence derives from a man between 65 and 79 years old with acute or convalescent COVID-19. For the CDR3, the sequence is CASSVGPLAASTDTQYF. The DNA sequence is given as TGTGCCAGCAGCGTAGGACCTCTAGCGGCTAGCACAGATACGCAGTATTTT.